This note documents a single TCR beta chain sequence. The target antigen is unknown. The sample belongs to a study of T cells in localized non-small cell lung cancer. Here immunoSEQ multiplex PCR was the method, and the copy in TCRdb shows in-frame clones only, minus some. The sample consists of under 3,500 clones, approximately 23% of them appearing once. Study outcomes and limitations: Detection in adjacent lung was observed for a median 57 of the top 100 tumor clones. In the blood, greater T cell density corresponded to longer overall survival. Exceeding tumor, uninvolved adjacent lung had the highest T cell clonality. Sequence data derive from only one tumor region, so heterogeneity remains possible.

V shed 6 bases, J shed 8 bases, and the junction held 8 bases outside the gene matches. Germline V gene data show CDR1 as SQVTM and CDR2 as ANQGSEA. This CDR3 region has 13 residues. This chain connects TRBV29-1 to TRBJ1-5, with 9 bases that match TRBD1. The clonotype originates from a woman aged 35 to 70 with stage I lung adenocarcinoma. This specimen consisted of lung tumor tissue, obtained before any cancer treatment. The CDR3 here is CSVKGQGSEPQHF. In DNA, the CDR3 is TGCAGCGTCAAAGGACAGGGGTCGGAGCCCCAGCATTTT. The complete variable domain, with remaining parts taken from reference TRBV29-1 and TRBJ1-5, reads SAVISQKPSRDICQRGTSLTIQCQVDSQVTMMFWYRQQPGQSLTLIATANQGSEATYESGFVIDKFPISRPNLTFSTLTVSNMSPEDSSIYLCSVKGQGSEPQHFGDGTRLSIL.